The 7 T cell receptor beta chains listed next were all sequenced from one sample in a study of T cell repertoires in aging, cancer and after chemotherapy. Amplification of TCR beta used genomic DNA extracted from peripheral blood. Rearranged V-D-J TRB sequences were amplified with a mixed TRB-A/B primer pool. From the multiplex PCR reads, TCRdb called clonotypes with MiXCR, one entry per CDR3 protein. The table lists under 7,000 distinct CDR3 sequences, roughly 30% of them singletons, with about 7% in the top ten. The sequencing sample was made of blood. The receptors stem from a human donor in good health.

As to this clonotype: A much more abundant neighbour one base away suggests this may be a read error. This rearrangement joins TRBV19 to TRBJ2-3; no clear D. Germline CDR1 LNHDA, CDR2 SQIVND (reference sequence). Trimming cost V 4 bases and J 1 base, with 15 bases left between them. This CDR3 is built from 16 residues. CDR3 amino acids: CASSTRRHGRTDTQYF. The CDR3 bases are TGTGCCAGTAGTACACGCCGACATGGCCGCACAGATACGCAGTATTTT. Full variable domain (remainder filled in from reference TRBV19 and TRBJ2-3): DGGITQSPKYLFRKEGQNVTLSCEQNLNHDAMYWYRQDPGQGLRLIYYSQIVNDFQKGDIAEGYSVSREKKESFPLTVTSAQKNPTAFYLCASSTRRHGRTDTQYFGPGTRLTVL.

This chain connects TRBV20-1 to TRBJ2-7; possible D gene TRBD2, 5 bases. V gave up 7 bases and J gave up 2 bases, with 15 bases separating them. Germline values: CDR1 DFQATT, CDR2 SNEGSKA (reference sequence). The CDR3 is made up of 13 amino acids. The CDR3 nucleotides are TGCAGTGTAGCCCCCACTAGTCCCTACGAGCAGTACTTC. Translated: CSVAPTSPYEQYF.

The DNA of the CDR3 is TGTGCCAGCAGCCTCACGACAGGTCCGCTTTCTGGGGCCAACGTCCTGACTTTC. Translation gives CASSLTTGPLSGANVLTF. The genes are TRBV7-3 and TRBJ2-6; the D gene is possibly TRBD1 (6 bases). The CDR3 has 18 amino acids. With 5 bases removed from V and 1 base from J, the gap between germline ends came to 18 bases. Germline V lookup: CDR1 SGHTA, CDR2 FQGTGA.

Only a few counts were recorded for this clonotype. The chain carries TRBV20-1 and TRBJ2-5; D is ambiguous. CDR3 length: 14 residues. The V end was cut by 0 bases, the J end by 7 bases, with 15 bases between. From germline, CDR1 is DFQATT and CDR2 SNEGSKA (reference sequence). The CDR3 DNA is TGCAGTGCTAGAGAACGTCGGAGAAGTGGGACCCAGTACTTC. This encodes CSARERRRSGTQYF.

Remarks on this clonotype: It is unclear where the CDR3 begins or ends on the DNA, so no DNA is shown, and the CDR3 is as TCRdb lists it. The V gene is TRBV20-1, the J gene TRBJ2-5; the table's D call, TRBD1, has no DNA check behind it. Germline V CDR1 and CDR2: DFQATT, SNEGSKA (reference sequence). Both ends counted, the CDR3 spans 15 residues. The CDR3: CSVGVGAGALDERFF.

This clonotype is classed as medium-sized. The DNA for the CDR3 is TGTGCCAGTAGTATAGGTTCCTTAACCACGGGACAGGGGGCAAACACCGGGGAGCTGTTTTTT. This codes for CASSIGSLTTGQGANTGELFF. J is TRBJ2-2 and V is TRBV19, with 12 bases identical to TRBD1. The V gene's germline CDR1 is LNHDA and CDR2 SQIVND (reference sequence). The CDR3 loop spans 21 amino acids. Trimming at V came to 1 base and at J to 2 bases, leaving 14 bases not matched to a gene.

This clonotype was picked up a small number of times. DNA for the CDR3: TGTGCCAGCAGGGGGACTAGCGGAAGCATGCAGACCCAGTACTTC. Translated, it gives CASRGTSGSMQTQYF. V and J are TRBV12-3 or TRBV12-4 and TRBJ2-5, with 11 bases aligning to TRBD2. The length of the CDR3 is 15 residues. J gave up 6 bases and V 6 bases, and 9 bases lay outside the gene matches.